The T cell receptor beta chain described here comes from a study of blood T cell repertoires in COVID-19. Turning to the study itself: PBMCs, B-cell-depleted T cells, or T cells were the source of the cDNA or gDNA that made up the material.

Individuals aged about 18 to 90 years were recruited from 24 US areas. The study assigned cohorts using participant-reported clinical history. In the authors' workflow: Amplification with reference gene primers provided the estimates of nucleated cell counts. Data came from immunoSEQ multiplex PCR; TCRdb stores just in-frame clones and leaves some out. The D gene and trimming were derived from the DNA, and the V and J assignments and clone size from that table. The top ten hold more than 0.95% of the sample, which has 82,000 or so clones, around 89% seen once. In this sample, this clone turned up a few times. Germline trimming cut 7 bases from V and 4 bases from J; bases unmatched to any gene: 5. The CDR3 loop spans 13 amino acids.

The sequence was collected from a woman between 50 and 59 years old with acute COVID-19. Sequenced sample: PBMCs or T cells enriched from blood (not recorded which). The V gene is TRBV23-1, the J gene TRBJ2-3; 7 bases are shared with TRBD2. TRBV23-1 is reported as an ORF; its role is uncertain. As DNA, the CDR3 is TGCGCCAGCACACGGGAGGACGCAGATACGCAGTATTTT. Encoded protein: CASTREDADTQYF.